This is a list of T cell receptor beta chains from one sample in a study of T cell changes during pregnancy in multiple sclerosis. Sequencing used immunoSEQ multiplex PCR; TCRdb keeps in-frame clones, though not all of them. Among about 43,000 clones listed, approximately 91% were seen once. The sample comprised PBMCs (not recorded whether the cells were cultured). The source of these receptors is a female donor with multiple sclerosis, enrolled in a pregnancy study. The CDR3 runs from the conserved cysteine through the conserved F or W. D genes are given only for firm matches. Size is stated for part of the rows, as once, few or many counts, or as a class when the clone is expanded.

j_gene | d_gene | abundance | v_gene | CDR3nt | CDR3aa
TRBJ1-4 | . | . | TRBV28 | TGTGCCAGCGCCCTCGACGGCTATGAAAAACTGTTTTTT | CASALDGYEKLFF
TRBJ2-2 | TRBD1 | . | TRBV10-1 | TGCGCCAGCAGTGAGGGGACAGGGAGCGGGGAGCTGTTTTTT | CASSEGTGSGELFF
TRBJ1-5 | . | . | TRBV28 | TGTGCCAGCAGCCGTAGACAGCCCCAGCATTTT | CASSRRQPQHF
TRBJ1-4 | . | . | TRBV7-9 | TGTGCCAGCAGCTTCACTAATGAAAAACTGTTTTTT | CASSFTNEKLFF
TRBJ2-5 | . | . | TRBV6-1 | TGTGCCAGCAGTGAAGCGGGCGGGCCTAAGACCCAGTACTTC | CASSEAGGPKTQYF
TRBJ1-5 | . | . | TRBV7-9 | TGTGCCAGCAGCTTAGACAGGTACGATCAGCCCCAGCATTTT | CASSLDRYDQPQHF
TRBJ2-2 | . | . | TRBV2 | TGTGCCAGCAGTGAAAAACCAGGGCTCACCGGGGAGCTGTTTTTT | CASSEKPGLTGELFF
TRBJ1-1 | . | . | TRBV14 | TGTGCCAGCAGCCCGAGGAGGGGGAACACTGAAGCTTTCTTT | CASSPRRGNTEAFF
TRBJ2-1 | . | . | TRBV10-3 | TGTGCCATCAGTGAAGAAGGCGGGGCAAGAGAGCAGTTCTTC | CAISEEGGAREQFF
TRBJ2-3 | TRBD1 | . | TRBV10-2 | TGCGCCAGCAGGGCAGACAGGGTAGATACGCAGTATTTT | CASRADRVDTQYF
TRBJ1-1 | . | once | TRBV20-1 | TGCAGTGCACTTCTCTGGGACGGAGCTTTCTTT | CSALLWDGAFF
TRBJ1-3 | . | . | TRBV7-8 | TGTGCCAGCAGCTTGTCAGGAGCTGGAAACACCATATATTTT | CASSLSGAGNTIYF
TRBJ2-1 | TRBD1 | . | TRBV27 | TGTGCCAGCAGTTCTCCCGGGACAGGGGGCAATGAGCAGTTCTTC | CASSSPGTGGNEQFF
TRBJ2-7 | . | . | TRBV5-4 | TGTGCCAGCAGCGATCGGGACCAGCCCTCCGAGCAGTACTTC | CASSDRDQPSEQYF
TRBJ1-4 | TRBD1 | . | TRBV5-1 | TGCGCCAGCAGCTGGGCGACAGGGGCAACTAATGAAAAACTGTTTTTT | CASSWATGATNEKLFF
TRBJ2-3 | TRBD2 | . | TRBV25-1 | TGTGCCAGCAGTGAATCCAGCGGGAGATCAGATACGCAGTATTTT | CASSESSGRSDTQYF
TRBJ2-1 | . | . | TRBV6-1 | TGTGCCAGCAGTGAACGGGGGGCCTCCGATGAGCAGTTCTTC | CASSERGASDEQFF
TRBJ1-2 | TRBD1 | once | TRBV27 | TGTGCCAGCAGTTTAATATCGGGACAGGGGCCCTATGGCTACACCTTC | CASSLISGQGPYGYTF
TRBJ2-3 | . | . | TRBV14 | TGTGCCAGCAGCCATGGAGCCACAGATACGCAGTATTTT | CASSHGATDTQYF
TRBJ1-1 | . | . | TRBV4-2 | TGTGCCAGCGACACCCTTGGGGGCAAAAGTACTGAAGCTTTCTTT | CASDTLGGKSTEAFF
TRBJ2-1 | TRBD2 | . | TRBV7-7 | TGTGCTAGCAGCTTAGTTGTGGCGGGAGGTGGTGGCGATGAGCAGTTCTTC | CASSLVVAGGGGDEQFF
TRBJ2-1 | . | once | TRBV4-1 | TGCGCCAGCAGCCCGGAACAGGGTACCGGGGAGTTCTTC | CASSPEQGTGEFF
TRBJ2-1 | TRBD1 | . | TRBV27 | TGTGCCAGCAGCATAGGGGGACAGGGCAATGAGCAGTTCTTC | CASSIGGQGNEQFF
TRBJ2-1 | . | . | TRBV18 | TGTGCCAGCTCACCAAGTTACGCGGACAATGAGCAGTTCTTC | CASSPSYADNEQFF
TRBJ2-7 | . | . | TRBV2 | TGTGCCAGCAGGCCCCTAGGGGTGGGGGAGCAGTACTTC | CASRPLGVGEQYF
TRBJ2-7 | . | . | TRBV18 | TGTGCCAGCTCAATACAGGAGTACGAGCAGTACTTC | CASSIQEYEQYF
TRBJ2-7 | . | . | TRBV27 | TGTGCCAGCAGTCCCGGGGCCGGGGTTGACTACGAGCAGTACTTC | CASSPGAGVDYEQYF
TRBJ1-1 | . | . | TRBV30 | TGTGCCTGGAGTGACCGGGACAAAGAAGCTTTCTTT | CAWSDRDKEAFF
TRBJ2-3 | . | medium-sized | TRBV30 | TGTGCCTGGAGTGGAATAAGCACAGATACGCAGTATTTT | CAWSGISTDTQYF
TRBJ2-5 | . | . | TRBV7-9 | TGTGCCAGCAGCTTAGGGGCCCAAGAGACCCAGTACTTC | CASSLGAQETQYF
TRBJ2-7 | . | once | TRBV6-1 | TGTGCCAGCACCCGGACAGAAGTCTACGAGCAGTACTTC | CASTRTEVYEQYF
TRBJ2-7 | TRBD1 | . | TRBV7-8 | TGTGCCAGCAGCTTGGGACAGATCTACGAGCAGTACTTC | CASSLGQIYEQYF
TRBJ2-7 | TRBD1 | . | TRBV7-9 | TGTGCCAGCAGCCTTATCGGGACAGGGAACCACGAGCAGTACTTC | CASSLIGTGNHEQYF
TRBJ2-7 | . | . | TRBV5-1 | TGCGCCAGCAGCTTGGAGGGGAGAGACTACGAGCAGTACTTC | CASSLEGRDYEQYF
TRBJ2-5 | . | . | TRBV5-4 | TGTGCCAGCAGCTTGGTTGGACTGGGAGGTGAAGAGACCCAGTACTTC | CASSLVGLGGEETQYF
TRBJ1-1 | . | . | TRBV4-2 | TGTGCCAGCAGCCCCCAGGACACCCCGGGCACTGAAGCTTTCTTT | CASSPQDTPGTEAFF
TRBJ2-3 | . | . | TRBV4-2 | TGTGCCAGCAGCCAAGATTTTCAGGAAAGCACAGATACGCAGTATTTT | CASSQDFQESTDTQYF